The next 16 T cell receptor beta chains were all read from a single sample in a study of vaccination effects on CD4 cells after COVID-19. The data were produced by immunoSEQ multiplex PCR, yet TCRdb's version contains in-frame clones alone and is incomplete. The sample has approximately 66,000 clones; around 85% are singletons. Antigen specificity for these receptors is unknown. Culture proceeded for approximately 9 days, and CD4+ T cells were then isolated. Participants were given two doses of BNT162b2 or mRNA-1273 vaccine. This sample comprised CD4+ T cells from PBMCs cultured without peptide, obtained after COVID-19 vaccination. The origin of the receptors is a human donor who received a COVID-19 vaccine.

The V and J genes are TRBV6-5 and TRBJ1-4; D unclear. Trimming removed 7 bases from V and 3 bases from J, with 12 bases in between. Germline V gives CDR1 MNHEY, CDR2 SVGAGI. The CDR3 is 14 residues long. DNA for the CDR3: TGTGCCAGCAAATTGTATGGGTCTAATGAAAAACTGTTTTTT. Its protein is CASKLYGSNEKLFF.

The CDR3 is CATSPRLNSYEQYV. The DNA for the CDR3 is TGTGCCACCAGCCCCCGACTTAACTCCTACGAGCAGTACGTC. V gene TRBV15 combines with J gene TRBJ2-7; D is ambiguous. The germline V gene has CDR1 LNHNV and CDR2 YYDKDF (reference sequence). CDR3 length equals 14 residues. Trimming left V 5 bases short and J 0 bases short, with 11 bases between.

The chain has TRBV7-3 and TRBJ2-3, with D perhaps TRBD1 (6 bases). The V gene lost 1 base and the J gene lost 5 bases, with 13 bases spanning the gap. Germline V lookup: CDR1 SGHTA, CDR2 FQGTGA. There are 15 residues in the CDR3. The CDR3, as DNA: TGTGCCAGCAGCTTAATAAGCCAGGGGCAAGATACGCAGTATTTT. It yields the protein CASSLISQGQDTQYF.

The chain has TRBV7-3 and TRBJ2-1; TRBD2 might be the D (5 bases). This CDR3 region has 14 residues. V was pared by 6 bases and J by 7 bases, with 16 bases between. Germline assignment: CDR1 SGHTA and CDR2 FQGTGA. CDR3 sequence (DNA): TGTGCCAGCAGTCCTAGCTTGGCCCAAAATGAGCAGTTCTTC. Its protein product is CASSPSLAQNEQFF.

The chain combines TRBV28 with TRBJ1-4; no clear D gene. Germline V gives CDR1 MDHEN, CDR2 SYDVKM. V was trimmed by 3 bases and J by 3 bases, leaving 11 bases between them. The CDR3 is 15 residues long. CDR3 region: CASSFRVQANEKLFF. The CDR3 DNA sequence: TGTGCCAGCAGTTTTAGGGTTCAGGCTAATGAAAAACTGTTTTTT.

The chain joins TRBV12-5 to TRBJ1-1; D gene uncertain. Germline V lookup: CDR1 LGHNT, CDR2 FRNRAP. The CDR3 is 13 amino acids. Trimming pared 2 bases from V and 6 bases from J, leaving 10 bases between. The CDR3 sequence: CASGLRGRAEAFF. The CDR3 region has the DNA TGTGCTAGTGGTTTGCGCGGGCGGGCTGAAGCTTTCTTT.

The rearrangement links TRBV9 to TRBJ1-1; D call uncertain. Germline CDR1 SGDLS, CDR2 YYNGEE. Trimming stripped 3 bases from V and 0 bases from J, with 6 bases between. This CDR3 contains 13 residues. DNA of the CDR3: TGTGCCAGCAGCGCGACCTTGAACACTGAAGCTTTCTTT. Its protein product is CASSATLNTEAFF.

This clone is a singleton in its sample. V and J are TRBV10-2 and TRBJ2-3; D is ambiguous. The CDR3 is made up of 15 amino acids. The germline V gene encodes CDR1 WSHSY and CDR2 SAAADI. V was trimmed by 3 bases and J by 0 bases, leaving 10 bases between them. In DNA, the CDR3 is TGCGCCAGCAGTGATCTGGGAACTAGCACAGATACGCAGTATTTT. This gives the protein CASSDLGTSTDTQYF.

The CDR3 DNA is TGTGCCAGCACTAGGGAGAACTACGAGCAGTACGTC. Its translation is CASTRENYEQYV. The chain employs TRBV2 and TRBJ2-7; D is perhaps TRBD2 (5 bases). Trimming shortened V by 7 bases and J by 3 bases, and 10 bases separated the two germline ends. The V gene's germline CDR1 is SNHLY and CDR2 FYNNEI. The CDR3 has 12 residues.

The V and J genes are TRBV5-5 and TRBJ2-5; TRBD1 matches at 7 bases. Germline loops: CDR1 SGHKS, CDR2 YYEKEE (reference sequence). Germline trimming cut 0 bases from V and 4 bases from J; bases unmatched to any gene: 12. CDR3 length: 17 residues. The CDR3 sequence: CASSLAPTTGNGETQYF. In DNA form, the CDR3 reads TGTGCCAGCAGCTTGGCCCCTACGACAGGGAATGGAGAGACCCAGTACTTC.

The rearrangement links TRBV6-6 to TRBJ1-1; weak D call: TRBD1 (5 bases). The CDR3 spans 13 residues. Per the germline V gene, CDR1 is MNHNY and CDR2 is SVGAGI (reference sequence). The ends were cut back, 5 bases at V and 7 bases at J, with 14 bases in the middle. The CDR3 DNA follows: TGTGCCAGCAGTCCGCGAAGGGGAGGTGAAGCTTTCTTT. It encodes CASSPRRGGEAFF.

The gene calls are TRBV5-1 and TRBJ1-5; 8 positions match TRBD1. Germline trimming cut 0 bases from V and 0 bases from J; bases unmatched to any gene: 5. This CDR3 region has 17 residues. From germline, CDR1 is SGHRS and CDR2 YFSETQ. The CDR3 reads CASSLVPGTGSNQPQHF. The DNA of the CDR3 is TGCGCCAGCAGCTTGGTCCCCGGGACAGGTAGCAATCAGCCCCAGCATTTT.

The genes are TRBV6-6 and TRBJ2-1; TRBD1 or TRBD2 may be the D gene (7 bases each). The CDR3 loop spans 14 amino acids. The V end was cut by 6 bases, the J end by 5 bases, with 14 bases between. In germline, CDR1 is MNHNY, CDR2 SVGAGI (reference sequence). CDR3 protein: CASSFRGGDNEQFF. The CDR3, as DNA: TGTGCCAGCAGCTTCAGGGGGGGGGACAATGAGCAGTTCTTC.

V gene TRBV28 combines with J gene TRBJ1-4, with D unresolved. The germline CDR1 and CDR2 sequences are MDHEN and SYDVKM. The CDR3 covers 15 residues. The germline V and J ends were trimmed by 5 bases and 3 bases, with 13 bases remaining between them. The CDR3 reads CASSTASAANEKLFF. The CDR3, as DNA: TGTGCCAGCAGTACTGCTAGTGCGGCTAATGAAAAACTGTTTTTT.

The V call is TRBV5-1, the J call TRBJ2-3; the D is unclear. V lost 0 bases and J 3 bases, leaving 5 bases between the germline ends. The CDR3 extends over 13 amino acids. Looked up from germline, CDR1 is SGHRS and CDR2 is YFSETQ. This CDR3 reads CASSLVGTDTQYF. CDR3 DNA: TGCGCCAGCAGCTTGGTAGGGACAGATACGCAGTATTTT.

The chain recombines TRBV7-8 with TRBJ2-7; TRBD1 is a possible D gene (6 bases). The V end lost 6 bases, the J end lost 5 bases, and 20 bases lay between the germline ends. CDR3 length equals 15 residues. Germline V gene lookup returns CDR1 SGHVS and CDR2 FQNEAQ. The CDR3, as DNA: TGTGCCAGCAGAACATCGGGGACATCGGCCCACGAGCAGTACGTC. It specifies CASRTSGTSAHEQYV.